This is a list of T cell receptor beta chains from one sample in a study of cytomegalovirus exposure and HLA in healthy donors. Generated by immunoSEQ multiplex PCR, the TCRdb table keeps only in-frame clones and is missing some. The listing contains 150,000 or so clones. The specimen was PBMCs. The receptors stem from a woman aged 18-29 years in good health and CMV-seronegative. Both conserved end residues are part of each CDR3. A D gene is named only where the DNA matches it firmly.

v_call: TRBV7-8; j_call: TRBJ1-1; d_call: -; cdr3_aa: CASSLQRDTEAFF; cdr3_nt: TGTGCCAGCAGCCTCCAGAGGGACACTGAAGCTTTCTTT
v_call: TRBV4-1; j_call: TRBJ2-3; d_call: -; cdr3_aa: CASSQAVADTQYF; cdr3_nt: TGCGCCAGCAGCCAAGCGGTTGCAGATACGCAGTATTTT
v_call: TRBV6-5; j_call: TRBJ2-3; d_call: -; cdr3_aa: CASSWGAGGTDTQYF; cdr3_nt: TGTGCCAGCAGTTGGGGGGCGGGAGGCACAGATACGCAGTATTTT
v_call: TRBV29-1; j_call: TRBJ2-5; d_call: TRBD2; cdr3_aa: CSVERGQETQYF; cdr3_nt: TGCAGCGTGGAGCGGGGGCAAGAGACCCAGTACTTC
v_call: TRBV30; j_call: TRBJ2-1; d_call: -; cdr3_aa: CAWSERRRPSYNEQFF; cdr3_nt: TGTGCCTGGAGTGAAAGGAGGAGGCCCTCCTACAATGAGCAGTTCTTC
v_call: TRBV5-1; j_call: TRBJ1-2; d_call: TRBD1; cdr3_aa: CASSPGQGFNYGYTF; cdr3_nt: TGCGCCAGCAGCCCAGGACAGGGATTTAACTATGGCTACACCTTC
v_call: TRBV11-2; j_call: TRBJ2-3; d_call: TRBD2; cdr3_aa: CASSGTSGGDTQYF; cdr3_nt: TGTGCCAGCAGCGGGACTAGCGGAGGGGATACGCAGTATTTT
v_call: TRBV15; j_call: TRBJ2-7; d_call: -; cdr3_aa: CATSLARDYEQYF; cdr3_nt: TGTGCCACCAGCCTAGCGCGGGACTACGAGCAGTACTTC
v_call: TRBV6-6; j_call: TRBJ1-1; d_call: TRBD1; cdr3_aa: CASSYPTGAEAFF; cdr3_nt: TGTGCCAGCAGTTACCCGACAGGGGCAGAAGCTTTCTTT
v_call: TRBV19; j_call: TRBJ1-5; d_call: -; cdr3_aa: CASSMLGVGQPQHF; cdr3_nt: TGTGCCAGTAGTATGTTAGGGGTGGGCCAGCCCCAGCATTTT
v_call: TRBV2; j_call: TRBJ1-1; d_call: -; cdr3_aa: CASKGGSGTEAFF; cdr3_nt: TGTGCCAGCAAGGGGGGGTCTGGCACTGAAGCTTTCTTT
v_call: TRBV7-3; j_call: TRBJ2-2; d_call: -; cdr3_aa: CASSLTGGPGELFF; cdr3_nt: TGTGCCAGCAGCTTAACTGGGGGCCCCGGGGAGCTGTTTTTT
v_call: TRBV19; j_call: TRBJ2-7; d_call: TRBD2; cdr3_aa: CASSYGGGPYEQYF; cdr3_nt: TGTGCCAGTAGCTACGGGGGGGGCCCCTACGAGCAGTACTTC
v_call: TRBV5-4; j_call: TRBJ2-1; d_call: -; cdr3_aa: CASSTPSRNEQFF; cdr3_nt: TGTGCCAGCAGCACCCCTAGTCGGAATGAGCAGTTCTTC
v_call: TRBV5-1; j_call: TRBJ2-7; d_call: TRBD2; cdr3_aa: CASSLGLAGDEQYF; cdr3_nt: TGCGCCAGCAGCTTAGGCCTAGCGGGAGATGAGCAGTACTTC
v_call: TRBV4-1; j_call: TRBJ2-2; d_call: TRBD2; cdr3_aa: CASSQETSGMAGELFF; cdr3_nt: TGCGCCAGCAGCCAAGAAACGAGCGGGATGGCCGGGGAGCTGTTTTTT
v_call: TRBV29-1; j_call: TRBJ2-3; d_call: -; cdr3_aa: CSVAPTQRVTDTQYF; cdr3_nt: TGCAGCGTCGCTCCGACACAGAGGGTCACAGATACGCAGTATTTT
v_call: TRBV2; j_call: TRBJ2-7; d_call: TRBD1; cdr3_aa: CASKKTTGGRSYEQYF; cdr3_nt: TGTGCCAGCAAGAAAACGACAGGGGGTCGCTCCTACGAGCAGTACTTC
v_call: TRBV2; j_call: TRBJ1-6; d_call: TRBD1; cdr3_aa: CASSVMTGWDNSPLHF; cdr3_nt: TGTGCCAGCAGCGTTATGACAGGGTGGGATAATTCACCCCTCCACTTT
v_call: TRBV6-5; j_call: TRBJ1-6; d_call: -; cdr3_aa: CASSYWDNNSPLHF; cdr3_nt: TGTGCCAGCAGTTACTGGGACAATAATTCACCCCTCCACTTT
v_call: TRBV9; j_call: TRBJ1-1; d_call: TRBD1; cdr3_aa: CASSLQGADTEAFF; cdr3_nt: TGTGCCAGCAGCCTTCAGGGGGCGGACACTGAAGCTTTCTTT
v_call: TRBV15; j_call: TRBJ1-3; d_call: -; cdr3_aa: CATSRDLKHSGNTIYF; cdr3_nt: TGTGCCACCAGCAGAGATCTGAAGCACTCTGGAAACACCATATATTTT
v_call: TRBV6-6; j_call: TRBJ2-6; d_call: -; cdr3_aa: CAHGQGFSGANVLTF; cdr3_nt: TGTGCCCACGGGCAGGGGTTCTCTGGGGCCAACGTCCTGACTTTC
v_call: TRBV7-9; j_call: TRBJ2-1; d_call: TRBD2; cdr3_aa: CASSLGTSGSVRNEQFF; cdr3_nt: TGTGCCAGCAGCTTGGGAACTAGCGGGAGTGTGCGGAATGAGCAGTTCTTC
v_call: TRBV6-6; j_call: TRBJ1-2; d_call: -; cdr3_aa: CASSPNTNYGYTF; cdr3_nt: TGTGCCAGCAGTCCGAACACAAACTATGGCTACACCTTC
v_call: TRBV19; j_call: TRBJ1-2; d_call: -; cdr3_aa: CASSIQGRGYGYTF; cdr3_nt: TGTGCCAGTAGTATACAGGGGAGAGGGTATGGCTACACCTTC
v_call: TRBV5-5; j_call: TRBJ2-1; d_call: TRBD2; cdr3_aa: CASRFPGLAGNEQFF; cdr3_nt: TGTGCCAGCAGATTCCCGGGACTAGCGGGGAATGAGCAGTTCTTC
v_call: TRBV29-1; j_call: TRBJ1-1; d_call: TRBD1; cdr3_aa: CSVDREESTEAFF; cdr3_nt: TGCAGCGTGGACAGGGAAGAGAGCACTGAAGCTTTCTTT
v_call: TRBV25-1; j_call: TRBJ1-1; d_call: TRBD1; cdr3_aa: CASSEGIGGWNTEAFF; cdr3_nt: TGTGCCAGCAGTGAAGGGATAGGGGGCTGGAACACTGAAGCTTTCTTT
v_call: TRBV7-9; j_call: TRBJ1-1; d_call: -; cdr3_aa: CASSPRGPHTEAFF; cdr3_nt: TGTGCCAGCAGCCCGAGAGGGCCTCACACTGAAGCTTTCTTT
v_call: TRBV7-3; j_call: TRBJ1-2; d_call: TRBD1; cdr3_aa: CASSLSGQSAYGYTF; cdr3_nt: TGTGCCAGCAGCTTATCGGGACAGTCCGCCTATGGCTACACCTTC
v_call: TRBV30; j_call: TRBJ2-7; d_call: -; cdr3_aa: CAWLDRSSSYEQYF; cdr3_nt: TGTGCCTGGCTCGACAGGTCGAGCTCCTACGAGCAGTACTTC
v_call: TRBV6-6; j_call: TRBJ2-7; d_call: TRBD1; cdr3_aa: CASSRDRGYEQYF; cdr3_nt: TGTGCCAGCAGTAGGGACAGGGGATACGAGCAGTACTTC
v_call: TRBV27; j_call: TRBJ2-7; d_call: TRBD2; cdr3_aa: CASSPGLAGFYEQYF; cdr3_nt: TGTGCCAGCAGTCCAGGACTAGCGGGGTTTTACGAGCAGTACTTC